These 20 T cell receptor beta chains came from one sample sequenced in a study of T-cell memory formation after mild COVID-19. MiXCR, applied by TCRdb to the 5' RACE reads, yields one record per CDR3 protein. Counted here are some 68,000 distinct CDR3 sequences, 16% occurring once; the ten biggest clones make up 31%. The material sequenced was PBMCs or a T cell subset sorted from them (not recorded which). These receptors came from an adult woman who had mild COVID-19 (a few samples of this study predate the infection). Cell type and time point are not known.

This clonotype occurred a few times. The chain carries TRBV27 and TRBJ2-5; D unresolved. In germline, CDR1 is MNHEY, CDR2 SMNVEV (reference sequence). The CDR3 has 10 residues. V shed 5 bases and J shed 5 bases, with 3 bases lying between them. DNA for the CDR3: TGTGCCAGCAGTACGGAGACCCAGTACTTC. It codes for CASSTETQYF.

This clonotype has more than one count but fewer than ten. The rearrangement links TRBV9 to TRBJ1-5; D is unresolved. The V and J ends lost 3 bases and 7 bases respectively, with 14 bases between them. The CDR3 sequence is 14 residues long. Looked up from germline, CDR1 is SGDLS and CDR2 is YYNGEE. CDR3 in amino acids: CASSGGGLGQPQHF. In nucleotides, the CDR3 is TGTGCCAGCAGCGGAGGCGGTCTCGGGCAGCCCCAGCATTTT.

Only a few counts were recorded for this clonotype. This CDR3 reads CASSYSGAGANVLTF. CDR3 nucleotides: TGTGCCAGCAGTTACTCAGGGGCTGGGGCCAACGTCCTGACTTTC. The chain uses TRBV6-2 or TRBV6-3 and TRBJ2-6; TRBD1 is a possible D gene (5 bases). V lost 0 bases and J 2 bases, leaving 5 bases between the germline ends. CDR1 and CDR2 (germline): MNHEY, SVGEGT. The CDR3 runs to 15 residues.

This clonotype has more than one count but fewer than ten. This chain joins TRBV20-1 and TRBJ1-2; D ambiguous. CDR1 DFQATT and CDR2 SNEGSKA come from the germline V gene (reference sequence). V was shortened by 0 bases and J by 4 bases, with 21 bases between the two germline ends. The CDR3 length is 17 residues. The CDR3 coding sequence is TGCAGTGCTAGAGATCGGATAGGGTCGGGATGGGGCTATGGCTACACCTTC. Amino acid sequence: CSARDRIGSGWGYGYTF.

This clonotype was seen a few times. This chain links TRBV7-9 with TRBJ1-1; a possible D gene is TRBD1 (5 bases). Germline CDR1 and CDR2: SEHNR and FQNEAQ (reference sequence). V lost 4 bases and J 3 bases, leaving 12 bases between the germline ends. CDR3 length: 14 residues. CDR3 protein: CASSWGRADTEAFF. CDR3 DNA: TGTGCCAGCAGCTGGGGCAGGGCAGACACTGAAGCTTTCTTT.

The chain combines TRBV4-1 with TRBJ2-7, with 8 bases that match TRBD2. V lost 4 bases, J lost 4 bases, and 3 bases stayed unmatched. There are 13 residues in the CDR3. Germline V gene sequence: CDR1 MGHRA, CDR2 YSYEKL. The CDR3 is CASSPGLGYEQYF. CDR3 nucleotides: TGCGCCAGCAGCCCGGGACTAGGGTACGAGCAGTACTTC.

The genes are TRBV7-9 and TRBJ1-1; 9 bases line up with TRBD1. The length of the CDR3 is 14 residues. Trimming removed 5 bases from V and 5 bases from J; junction bases left unmatched: 6. CDR1 is SEHNR and CDR2 is FQNEAQ in the germline V gene (reference sequence). CDR3 region: CASSLGTGRTEAFF. The CDR3 DNA reads TGTGCCAGCAGCCTCGGGACAGGGAGGACTGAAGCTTTCTTT. Full variable domain (outside the CDR3, taken from reference TRBV7-9 and TRBJ1-1): DTGVSQNPRHKITKRGQNVTFRCDPISEHNRLYWYRQTLGQGPEFLTYFQNEAQLEKSRLLSDRFSAERPKGSFSTLEIQRTEQGDSAMYLCASSLGTGRTEAFFGQGTRLTVV.

The chain recombines TRBV2 with TRBJ2-7; 10 nucleotides align to TRBD2. This CDR3 region has 15 residues. CDR1 and CDR2 from the germline V gene are SNHLY and FYNNEI. V was pared by 5 bases and J by 3 bases, with 7 bases of the junction left unmatched. In DNA, the CDR3 is TGTGCCAGCAGTTTCGGACTAGCGGAAAACTACGAGCAGTACTTC. Residues: CASSFGLAENYEQYF.

This clonotype was counted between two and nine times. This sequence joins TRBV5-5 and TRBJ1-2; TRBD1 agrees at 7 bases. Germline lookup yields CDR1 SGHKS and CDR2 YYEKEE (reference sequence). CDR3 length equals 15 residues. The V gene end was trimmed by 2 bases and the J gene end by 4 bases; junction bases not matched to a gene: 8. The CDR3 nucleotides are TGTGCCAGCAGCTTACTGAAGACAGGGAGCTATGGCTACACCTTC. Translating gives CASSLLKTGSYGYTF.

This clonotype appeared a few times. The rearrangement uses TRBV3-1 and TRBJ2-5, with D possibly being TRBD1 (5 bases). Per the germline V gene, CDR1 is LGHDT and CDR2 is YNNKEL (reference sequence). Trimming left V 3 bases short and J 4 bases short, with 9 bases between. This CDR3 comprises 13 residues. The CDR3: CASSQDTPETQYF. CDR3 bases: TGTGCCAGCAGCCAGGACACCCCAGAGACCCAGTACTTC.

This clonotype occurred a few times. The genes are TRBV20-1 and TRBJ2-1; the D gene is possibly TRBD2 (5 bases). The CDR3 has 15 amino acids. Per the germline V gene, CDR1 is DFQATT and CDR2 is SNEGSKA (reference sequence). Trimming left V 0 bases short and J 2 bases short, with 11 bases between. The CDR3 is CSAREGGSPYNEQFF. CDR3 sequence (DNA): TGCAGTGCTAGAGAAGGCGGGTCTCCCTACAATGAGCAGTTCTTC.

Here the CDR3 reads CASREGQAPLHEQFF. The CDR3 DNA follows: TGTGCCAGCAGGGAGGGACAGGCTCCCCTTCATGAGCAGTTCTTC. This chain links TRBV2 with TRBJ2-1, with 8 bases matching TRBD1. V was clipped by 6 bases and J by 8 bases; unmatched bases: 12. This CDR3 region has 15 residues. CDR1 is SNHLY, CDR2 FYNNEI, per germline. Looking up the rest from reference TRBV2 and TRBJ2-1 gives the full variable domain: EPEVTQTPSHQVTQMGQEVILRCVPISNHLYFYWYRQILGQKVEFLVSFYNNEISEKSEIFDDQFSVERPDGSNFTLKIRSTKLEDSAMYFCASREGQAPLHEQFFGPGTRLTVL.

The rearrangement uses TRBV15 and TRBJ2-5; 11 positions match TRBD2. This CDR3 is built from 16 residues. The junction had 9 bases not matched to a gene; V was cut back by 5 bases and J by 4 bases. CDR1 and CDR2 (germline): LNHNV, YYDKDF (reference sequence). CDR3 DNA: TGTGCCACCAGCCCCCATCGAACTAGCGGGAGAGAGACCCAGTACTTC. Its translation: CATSPHRTSGRETQYF.

The chain uses TRBV18 and TRBJ2-2; D is possibly TRBD2 (6 bases). CDR1 and CDR2 from the germline V gene are KGHSH and LQKENI. The CDR3 loop spans 16 amino acids. Between the trimmed V and J ends, which lost 3 bases and 5 bases, there was a span of 16 bases. The CDR3 sequence: CASSPLWGTSTGELFF. Here the CDR3 DNA reads TGTGCCAGCTCACCCCTATGGGGGACTTCGACCGGGGAGCTGTTTTTT.

This clonotype has a handful of counts. The CDR3 DNA reads as TGTGCCAGCAGTTACTCGAAACATGGAGGATTGAGCACCGGGGAGCTGTTTTTT. This codes for CASSYSKHGGLSTGELFF. The gene calls are TRBV6-2 or TRBV6-3 and TRBJ2-2; D possibly corresponds to TRBD2 (5 bases). V was shortened by 0 bases and J by 4 bases, with 18 bases between the two germline ends. This CDR3 contains 18 residues. Germline CDR1 and CDR2: MNHEY and SVGEGT.

The sample holds a few counts of this clonotype. The CDR3 reads CASSFPGHGRYDTQYF. CDR3 DNA sequence: TGTGCCAGCAGTTTTCCCGGACACGGGCGATATGATACGCAGTATTTT. The chain has TRBV27 and TRBJ2-3; TRBD1 might be the D (5 bases). Trimming left V 3 bases short and J 6 bases short, with 19 bases between. CDR3 length equals 16 residues. Germline CDR1 and CDR2: MNHEY and SMNVEV (reference sequence).

This clonotype was seen more than once but under ten times. This chain joins TRBV29-1 and TRBJ2-3; 8 nucleotides agree with TRBD1. From germline, CDR1 is SQVTM and CDR2 ANQGSEA. The V and J ends lost 6 bases and 3 bases, in that order; junction bases with no gene match: 11. The CDR3 sequence is 15 residues long. As DNA, the CDR3 is TGCAGCGTAGCTTGGACAGGGATTGGGACAGATACGCAGTATTTT. Protein product: CSVAWTGIGTDTQYF.

The CDR3 bases are TGTGCCAGCAGTCAGTTTTGGGGGGATACGCAGTATTTT. It specifies CASSQFWGDTQYF. The rearrangement links TRBV27 to TRBJ2-3, with D perhaps given as TRBD1 or TRBD2 (5 bases each). From germline, CDR1 is MNHEY and CDR2 SMNVEV (reference sequence). The V gene lost 5 bases and the J gene lost 6 bases, with 12 bases spanning the gap. CDR3 length: 13 residues.

The V and J genes are TRBV7-9 and TRBJ2-2, with D uncertain. Per the germline V gene, CDR1 is SEHNR and CDR2 is FQNEAQ (reference sequence). The CDR3 has 13 residues. V was clipped by 5 bases and J by 4 bases, with 8 bases between them. The CDR3 bases are TGTGCCAGCAGCCCCCCCGCCACCGGGGAGCTGTTTTTT. As protein: CASSPPATGELFF.

The V and J genes are TRBV6-4 and TRBJ2-3; D uncertain. Trimming cost V 2 bases and J 3 bases, with 6 bases left between them. The CDR3 loop spans 13 amino acids. Germline V gene lookup returns CDR1 MRHNA and CDR2 SNTAGT. For the CDR3, the DNA is TGTGCCAGCAGTGACAGCCCGACAGATACGCAGTATTTT. This encodes CASSDSPTDTQYF.